These T cell receptor beta chains were read from a single sample in a study of cytomegalovirus exposure and HLA in healthy donors. Sequencing used immunoSEQ multiplex PCR; TCRdb keeps in-frame clones, though not all of them. The sample consists of tens of thousands of clones, 89% of them appearing once. Material: PBMCs. Every receptor here comes from a woman aged 18 to 35 in good health and CMV-seropositive. CDR3s include the opening cysteine and the closing phenylalanine or tryptophan. The D gene is left open where the match is weak. The listing skips clone size in some rows; elsewhere it reads once, few, many or a size class.

j_call d_call v_call clone_size cdr3_aa cdr3_nt
TRBJ1-1 NA TRBV2 NA CASSGQGNTEAFF TGTGCCAGCAGTGGCCAGGGGAACACTGAAGCTTTCTTT
TRBJ2-5 NA TRBV7-9 NA CASSLVGPRGETQYF TGTGCCAGCAGCTTAGTAGGCCCGAGGGGGGAGACCCAGTACTTC
TRBJ2-7 NA TRBV6-5 once CASSSLQRQQYF TGTGCCAGCAGTTCCCTTCAGAGGCAGCAGTACTTC
TRBJ2-7 TRBD1 TRBV7-6 NA CASSFGLRDSAYEQYF TGTGCCAGCAGCTTTGGACTCCGGGACAGCGCCTACGAGCAGTACTTC
TRBJ1-1 NA TRBV5-1 NA CASSSRREKEGKNTEAFF TGCGCCAGCAGCTCCCGCAGGGAAAAGGAGGGGAAGAACACTGAAGCTTTCTTT
TRBJ2-3 TRBD2 TRBV5-1 NA CASSLAGLGTDTQYF TGCGCCAGCAGCTTAGCGGGGCTAGGCACAGATACGCAGTATTTT
TRBJ1-1 TRBD1 TRBV9 NA CASSQAQGAKTEAFF TGTGCCAGCAGCCAAGCACAGGGGGCGAAGACTGAAGCTTTCTTT
TRBJ1-5 NA TRBV29-1 NA CSVAGSGNQPQHF TGCAGCGTTGCAGGCTCGGGCAATCAGCCCCAGCATTTT
TRBJ2-3 NA TRBV14 NA CASSQLSLRLETQYF TGTGCCAGCAGCCAATTGTCGTTGCGGTTAGAGACGCAGTATTTT
TRBJ2-5 TRBD2 TRBV9 NA CASSVGGTSGRRETQYF TGTGCCAGCAGCGTAGGGGGGACTAGCGGTCGAAGAGAGACCCAGTACTTC
TRBJ2-5 NA TRBV14 NA CASSRLGQKETQYF TGTGCCAGCAGCCGGCTCGGACAGAAAGAGACCCAGTACTTC
TRBJ1-1 NA TRBV10-1 NA CASSESARVSEAFF TGCGCCAGCAGTGAGTCCGCCAGGGTTTCTGAAGCTTTCTTT
TRBJ1-1 TRBD1 TRBV19 NA CASKGTVPTEAFF TGTGCCAGTAAAGGGACAGTGCCCACTGAAGCTTTCTTT
TRBJ1-4 NA TRBV29-1 NA CSVFSARGEKLFF TGCAGCGTTTTTAGTGCCAGAGGCGAAAAACTGTTTTTT
TRBJ2-7 NA TRBV7-3 NA CASSFSPAGPYEQYF TGTGCCAGCAGCTTTTCTCCTGCGGGACCTTACGAGCAGTACTTC
TRBJ1-6 TRBD1 TRBV5-4 NA CASSFGQVNSPLHF TGTGCCAGCAGCTTCGGACAGGTCAATTCACCCCTCCACTTT
TRBJ2-5 NA TRBV19 NA CASSIVERETQYF TGTGCCAGTAGTATAGTCGAGCGAGAGACCCAGTACTTC
TRBJ2-1 NA TRBV6-5 NA CASSYSNLGGNEQFF TGTGCCAGCAGTTACTCTAATCTGGGAGGTAATGAGCAGTTCTTC
TRBJ2-3 TRBD2 TRBV7-9 NA CASSPVGLAGGFTDTQYF TGTGCCAGCAGCCCCGTGGGGCTAGCGGGGGGGTTCACAGATACGCAGTATTTT
TRBJ2-1 TRBD2 TRBV5-1 once CASSSWTSANEQFF TGCGCCAGCAGCTCGTGGACTAGTGCTAATGAGCAGTTCTTC
TRBJ2-7 NA TRBV10-3 NA CAISEGYRARNF TGTGCCATCAGTGAAGGGTACAGGGCCAGAAACTTC
TRBJ1-1 TRBD1 TRBV5-6 NA CASSLTEVTGGMNTEAFF TGTGCCAGCAGCTTAACGGAGGTGACAGGGGGCATGAACACTGAAGCTTTCTTT
TRBJ1-2 TRBD1 TRBV19 NA CASSPGQGANYGYTF TGTGCCAGTAGCCCTGGACAGGGGGCTAACTATGGCTACACCTTC
TRBJ1-5 NA TRBV9 NA CASSEGSGNQPQHF TGTGCCAGCAGCGAGGGGTCTGGCAATCAGCCCCAGCATTTT
TRBJ1-4 NA TRBV25-1 NA CASSGRFPGEKLFF TGTGCCAGCAGTGGCAGATTCCCTGGTGAAAAACTGTTTTTT
TRBJ1-2 TRBD1 TRBV7-6 NA CASSPGQGTYGYTF TGTGCCAGCAGCCCAGGACAGGGGACCTATGGCTACACCTTC
TRBJ2-1 TRBD2 TRBV2 NA CASRDSGGAYNEQFF TGTGCCAGCAGGGATAGCGGGGGCGCTTACAATGAGCAGTTCTTC
TRBJ1-1 NA TRBV28 NA CASSLATGNTEAFF TGTGCCAGCAGTTTAGCGACAGGGAACACTGAAGCTTTCTTT
TRBJ2-6 NA TRBV30 once CAWTESSGANVLTF TGTGCCTGGACCGAGAGCTCTGGGGCCAACGTCCTGACTTTC
TRBJ1-5 NA TRBV10-1 NA CASSENTDQPQHF TGCGCCAGCAGTGAAAACACCGATCAGCCCCAGCATTTT
TRBJ1-2 NA TRBV20-1 few CSAYAGYGYTF TGCAGTGCTTATGCGGGATATGGCTACACCTTC
TRBJ1-1 TRBD1 TRBV28 NA CASSSPGQGAEAFF TGTGCCAGCAGTTCACCGGGACAGGGGGCTGAAGCTTTCTTT
TRBJ2-2 TRBD1 TRBV7-7 NA CASSGTGAAGTGELFF TGTGCTAGCTCCGGGACAGGGGCGGCAGGGACCGGGGAGCTGTTTTTT
TRBJ1-1 TRBD1 TRBV11-2 NA CASSRPTGVNTEAFF TGTGCCAGCAGCCGACCAACAGGGGTGAACACTGAAGCTTTCTTT
TRBJ1-2 TRBD1 TRBV27 NA CASSLSLWGQGVSYGYTF TGTGCCAGCAGTTTATCCCTTTGGGGACAGGGGGTTTCCTATGGCTACACCTTC
TRBJ2-2 NA TRBV6-5 NA CASSSVAGELFF TGTGCCAGCAGTTCAGTGGCCGGGGAGCTGTTTTTT
TRBJ2-7 NA TRBV7-8 few CASCSGGANEQYF TGTGCCAGCTGCAGTGGGGGGGCCAACGAGCAGTACTTC
TRBJ2-7 TRBD2 TRBV7-9 NA CASSFGTDSGGSNYEQYF TGTGCCAGCAGCTTTGGGACAGATAGCGGGGGGTCCAACTACGAGCAGTACTTC
TRBJ2-7 TRBD1 TRBV30 NA CAWKLGTGGGYEQYF TGTGCCTGGAAGTTGGGGACAGGGGGCGGCTACGAGCAGTACTTC
TRBJ2-2 NA TRBV9 NA CASSVGGRQDTGELFF TGTGCCAGCAGCGTAGGGGGCCGGCAGGACACCGGGGAGCTGTTTTTT
TRBJ1-2 NA TRBV4-1 NA CASSPERPGGFSGYTF TGCGCCAGCAGCCCAGAAAGGCCGGGGGGCTTCTCCGGCTACACCTTC
TRBJ1-1 TRBD1 TRBV5-1 NA CASSVGQGRTEAFF TGCGCCAGCAGCGTGGGACAGGGTAGGACTGAAGCTTTCTTT
TRBJ2-3 NA TRBV5-5 once CASSPNRVFDTQYF TGTGCCAGCAGCCCGAACAGGGTTTTTGATACGCAGTATTTT
TRBJ1-4 NA TRBV6-5 NA CASSYRGAELFF TGTGCCAGCAGTTACCGGGGGGCAGAACTGTTTTTT
TRBJ1-5 TRBD1 TRBV12-5 few CASGKDRGQPQHF TGTGCTAGTGGCAAGGACAGGGGGCAGCCCCAGCATTTT
TRBJ2-2 NA TRBV11-2 once CASSLSGGTRFTGELFF TGTGCCAGCAGCCTCTCCGGCGGGACTCGATTCACCGGGGAGCTGTTTTTT
TRBJ1-3 NA TRBV7-9 NA CASSSAEGTGNTIYF TGTGCCAGCAGCTCCGCCGAGGGTACTGGAAACACCATATATTTT
TRBJ1-3 NA TRBV7-2 once CASRDTGQGNTIYF TGTGCCAGCAGGGACACGGGACAAGGAAACACCATATATTTT